The sequence of this T cell receptor beta chain was determined in a study of T cell repertoires in cytomegalovirus infection. Study-wide background: The authors relied on CMV epitopes, both recently identified HLA-C-restricted and well-studied HLA-B-restricted. Both a matching HLA type and CMV infection were indicated by public TCR beta signatures.

Comment on this clonotype: Its specificity is unknown.

TCRdb reprocessed the reads with MiXCR, giving one entry per CDR3 protein. The data contain about 500,000 distinct CDR3 sequences, 25% to 35% of them singletons. There are 15 residues in the CDR3. V lost 5 bases to trimming and J lost 0 bases, with 13 bases between them. Germline CDR1 reads SGHTA; CDR2 reads FQGNSA. This clonotype originated in a human donor in good health (CMV status not recorded). Some clones in this sample may be carry-over from other donors' samples. The V gene is TRBV7-2, the J gene TRBJ1-2, with a weak D call TRBD1 (6 bases). Sequenced here: cultured PBMCs, sampled from culture after CMV antigen stimulation. The DNA for the CDR3 is TGTGCCAGCAGCCTCAGGGGAGGTGCTAACTATGGCTACACCTTC. This codes for CASSLRGGANYGYTF.